One and the same sample provided the 26 T cell receptor beta chains below, sequenced in a study of T cell responses to AZD1222 COVID-19 vaccine. Produced via immunoSEQ multiplex PCR; TCRdb's table is partial and in-frame only. The sample has tens of thousands of clones, around 85% seen once. The source material was peripheral blood, sampled on day 0 of AZD1222 vaccination. The receptors stem from an adult in good health.

The V call is TRBV19, the J call TRBJ2-2, with 11 positions matching TRBD1. The J segment lost 4 bases and the V segment lost 5 bases, leaving 3 bases of the junction unmatched. Per germline, CDR1 LNHDA and CDR2 SQIVND (reference sequence). This CDR3 comprises 15 residues. The CDR3: CASSPDRGLTGELFF. In DNA form, the CDR3 reads TGTGCCAGTAGTCCGGACAGGGGGCTCACCGGGGAGCTGTTTTTT.

Only one count was recorded for this clone. The chain has TRBV30 and TRBJ1-4; D uncertain. CDR3 size: 11 residues. Germline V gene data show CDR1 as GTSNPN and CDR2 as SVGIG (reference sequence). Trimming took off 3 bases at V and 6 bases at J, with 5 bases between the two ends. The CDR3 DNA reads TGTGCCTGGAGCTCTTATGAAAAACTGTTTTTT. The encoded protein is CAWSSYEKLFF.

This clone was seen only once. The rearrangement uses TRBV6-4 and TRBJ1-6; 7 bases match TRBD1. Germline V lookup: CDR1 MRHNA, CDR2 SNTAGT. V lost 0 bases and J lost 7; bases outside the gene matches: 0. The CDR3 has 14 amino acids. CDR3 sequence: CASSDSGGNSPLHF. The CDR3, as DNA: TGTGCCAGCAGTGACTCAGGGGGCAATTCACCCCTCCACTTT.

The chain joins TRBV7-9 to TRBJ2-1, with a weak D call TRBD2 (6 bases). The V and J ends lost 8 bases and 3 bases respectively, with 11 bases between them. Germline V gene sequence: CDR1 SEHNR, CDR2 FQNEAQ (reference sequence). The CDR3 contains 13 residues. Here the CDR3 DNA reads TGTGCCAGCGAAGGGACTTACTACAATGAGCAGTTCTTC. It specifies CASEGTYYNEQFF.

CDR3 in amino acids: CASSQQGQGFSYNSPLHF. The CDR3 DNA reads TGTGCCAGCAGCCAACAGGGACAGGGGTTCTCCTATAATTCACCCCTCCACTTT. The chain has TRBV3-1 (or the pseudogene TRBV3-2) and TRBJ1-6; 10 bases align to TRBD1. The V and J ends lost 2 bases and 0 bases, in that order; junction bases with no gene match: 4. Germline CDR1 reads LGHDT; CDR2 reads YNNKEL (reference sequence). CDR3 length equals 18 residues.

The rearrangement joins TRBV6-1 to TRBJ2-7, with 9 bases aligning to TRBD1. Germline values: CDR1 MNHNS, CDR2 SASEGT. V shed 2 bases and J 3 bases; nucleotides not matched to a gene: 2. The CDR3 totals 14 residues. This chain's CDR3 is CASSEWDRDYEQYF. Here the CDR3 DNA reads TGTGCCAGCAGTGAATGGGACAGGGACTACGAGCAGTACTTC.

V and J are TRBV6-5 and TRBJ1-4; D perhaps matches TRBD1 (5 bases). CDR1 is MNHEY, CDR2 SVGAGI, per germline. The CDR3 spans 14 residues. Between the trimmed V and J ends, which lost 7 bases and 5 bases, there was a span of 14 bases. The CDR3: CASKTQATNEKLFF. As DNA, the CDR3 is TGTGCCAGCAAAACACAGGCCACCAATGAAAAACTGTTTTTT.

The chain couples TRBV9 to TRBJ2-1; 7 bases are shared with TRBD1. V was pared by 0 bases and J by 7 bases, with 7 bases of the junction left unmatched. This CDR3 has 15 residues. Germline-derived CDR1 and CDR2 are SGDLS and YYNGEE. This chain's CDR3 is CASSVGQGWRNEQFF. The CDR3 DNA follows: TGTGCCAGCAGCGTAGGACAGGGATGGAGGAATGAGCAGTTCTTC.

The chain is built from TRBV4-1 and TRBJ2-5; D ambiguous. CDR1 is MGHRA and CDR2 is YSYEKL in the germline V gene. This CDR3 has 13 amino acids. Trimming removed 1 base at V and 4 bases at J, with 7 bases between. The CDR3: CASSQVTGETQYF. The CDR3 DNA reads as TGCGCCAGCAGCCAAGTCACCGGAGAGACCCAGTACTTC.

This chain connects TRBV5-6 to TRBJ2-1; unclear D gene. This CDR3 spans 13 amino acids. V lost 0 bases and J 9 bases, leaving 10 bases between the germline ends. Germline V gene lookup returns CDR1 SGHDT and CDR2 YYEEEE. CDR3: CASSLVSVREQFF. The CDR3 DNA sequence: TGTGCCAGCAGCTTGGTTTCCGTGCGTGAGCAGTTCTTC.

This chain links TRBV6-5 with TRBJ1-2; 8 bases match TRBD1. This CDR3 is built from 14 residues. V lost 1 base and J lost 6; bases outside the gene matches: 4. Germline V gene data show CDR1 as MNHEY and CDR2 as SVGAGI. Here the CDR3 reads CASSYLQGVNGYTF. CDR3 nucleotides: TGTGCCAGCAGTTACTTACAGGGGGTCAATGGCTACACCTTC.

V and J are TRBV5-1 and TRBJ1-2, with no clear D. V was cut by 0 bases and J by 8 bases, with 14 bases left in between. The V gene's germline CDR1 is SGHRS and CDR2 YFSETQ. CDR3 length: 14 amino acids. This CDR3 reads CASSLGGYYVGYTF. CDR3 in DNA: TGCGCCAGCAGCTTGGGGGGTTATTATGTGGGCTACACCTTC.

The V call is TRBV7-9, the J call TRBJ1-6, with D perhaps matching TRBD1 (5 bases). This CDR3 is built from 15 residues. Germline V gives CDR1 SEHNR, CDR2 FQNEAQ (reference sequence). The V gene lost 1 base and the J gene lost 9 bases, with 13 bases spanning the gap. Here the CDR3 DNA reads TGTGCCAGCAGCTTAGGCCAGGGAGGGAGTTCACCCCTCCACTTT. It yields the protein CASSLGQGGSSPLHF. Complete variable domain (other parts from reference TRBV7-9 and TRBJ1-6): DTGVSQNPRHKITKRGQNVTFRCDPISEHNRLYWYRQTLGQGPEFLTYFQNEAQLEKSRLLSDRFSAERPKGSFSTLEIQRTEQGDSAMYLCASSLGQGGSSPLHFGNGTRLTVT.

The chain couples TRBV5-6 to TRBJ2-7; either TRBD1 or TRBD2 may fit D (6 bases each). CDR1 SGHDT and CDR2 YYEEEE come from the germline V gene. V lost 0 bases, J lost 3 bases, and 10 bases lay in between. This CDR3 is 14 amino acids long. The CDR3 DNA reads as TGTGCCAGCAGCTTGGGTAGGGGGGACTACGAGCAGTACTTC. It yields the protein CASSLGRGDYEQYF. Full variable domain (missing parts from reference TRBV5-6 and TRBJ2-7): DAGVTQSPTHLIKTRGQQVTLRCSPKSGHDTVSWYQQALGQGPQFIFQYYEEEERQRGNFPDRFSGHQFPNYSSELNVNALLLGDSALYLCASSLGRGDYEQYFGPGTRLTVT.

The rearrangement joins TRBV6-1 to TRBJ2-7; D is unclear. The CDR3 is 15 residues long. CDR1 is MNHNS, CDR2 SASEGT, per germline. Trimming shortened V by 2 bases and J by 6 bases, and 17 bases separated the two germline ends. The CDR3 is CASSELMLGDSEQYF. In DNA, the CDR3 is TGTGCCAGCAGTGAATTGATGCTGGGTGACTCCGAGCAGTACTTC.

This rearrangement joins TRBV19 to TRBJ1-5; D call uncertain. V was trimmed by 7 bases and J by 7 bases, leaving 14 bases between them. This CDR3 is 13 amino acids long. The germline V gene has CDR1 LNHDA and CDR2 SQIVND (reference sequence). The DNA for the CDR3 is TGTGCCAGTATGTATGGGTCTTTGCAGCCCCAGCATTTT. Its translation is CASMYGSLQPQHF.

The chain couples TRBV2 to TRBJ1-2; 9 bases map to TRBD1. CDR1 is SNHLY and CDR2 is FYNNEI in the germline V gene. This CDR3 is built from 18 residues. V lost 7 bases and J lost 0; bases outside the gene matches: 15. The CDR3 is CASNPDGTGLPTNYGYTF. The CDR3 coding sequence is TGTGCCAGCAACCCCGACGGGACAGGGCTCCCGACTAACTATGGCTACACCTTC.

The table lists this clone with a few counts. The chain links TRBV12-3 or TRBV12-4 to TRBJ2-2; D is unresolved. This CDR3 has 13 amino acids. With 5 bases removed from V and 4 bases from J, the gap between germline ends came to 8 bases. CDR3 bases: TGTGCCAGCAGTCTCAGCGCCACCGGGGAGCTGTTTTTT. It specifies CASSLSATGELFF.

The V gene is TRBV6-5, the J gene TRBJ2-7; the D gene is possibly TRBD2 (6 bases). This CDR3 comprises 13 residues. The V and J ends lost 6 bases and 1 base respectively, with 10 bases between them. Germline V gene sequence: CDR1 MNHEY, CDR2 SVGAGI. The chain's CDR3 is CASRGLTSYEQYF. In nucleotides, the CDR3 is TGTGCCAGCAGGGGACTGACTTCCTACGAGCAGTACTTC.

The chain carries TRBV11-2 and TRBJ2-7, with D unresolved. The CDR3 is 14 residues long. V was pared by 0 bases and J by 12 bases, with 18 bases between. Germline V gives CDR1 SGHAT, CDR2 FQNNGV. CDR3 coding DNA: TGTGCCAGCAGCTTAGATTTGGTACTCCCCTCATTGTACTTC. It codes for CASSLDLVLPSLYF. The full variable domain, its missing parts supplied by reference TRBV11-2 and TRBJ2-7, is EAGVAQSPRYKIIEKRQSVAFWCNPISGHATLYWYQQILGQGPKLLIQFQNNGVVDDSQLPKDRFSAERLKGVDSTLKIQPAKLEDSAVYLCASSLDLVLPSLYFGPGTRLTVT.

The CDR3: CASSPPDRRPETQYF. In DNA form, the CDR3 reads TGTGCCAGCTCACCACCAGACAGGAGACCAGAGACCCAGTACTTC. The chain carries TRBV18 and TRBJ2-5, with D possibly being TRBD1 (6 bases). Trimming shortened V by 0 bases and J by 4 bases, and 12 bases separated the two germline ends. CDR1 and CDR2 from the germline V gene are KGHSH and LQKENI. The CDR3 contains 15 residues.

This chain joins TRBV18 and TRBJ2-7; 7 bases agree with TRBD2. This CDR3 contains 15 residues. Germline trimming cut 6 bases from V and 4 bases from J; bases unmatched to any gene: 12. Germline CDR1 is KGHSH and CDR2 is LQKENI. CDR3 residues: CASSAGERAWYEQYF. CDR3 nucleotide sequence: TGTGCCAGCTCGGCGGGGGAAAGGGCCTGGTACGAGCAGTACTTC.

V gene TRBV7-8 combines with J gene TRBJ2-1; tentatively, D is TRBD1 (8 bases). From germline, CDR1 is SGHVS and CDR2 FQNEAQ. V lost 1 base, J lost 9 bases, and 16 bases lay in between. The CDR3 spans 15 residues. The DNA of the CDR3 is TGTGCCAGCAGCTTAGGTTTACAGGGGGAGGGTGAGCAGTTCTTC. Its translation: CASSLGLQGEGEQFF.

The V call is TRBV20-1, the J call TRBJ2-3; 10 nucleotides align to TRBD2. The CDR3 consists of 17 residues. Unmatched junction bases numbered 9, after V lost 3 bases and J lost 0 bases. Germline CDR1 DFQATT, CDR2 SNEGSKA (reference sequence). The CDR3 sequence: CSASVSGGPTSTDTQYF. CDR3 coding DNA: TGCAGTGCTAGTGTTAGCGGGGGGCCGACTAGCACAGATACGCAGTATTTT.

This clone was found a few times. The chain combines TRBV3-1 (or the pseudogene TRBV3-2) with TRBJ2-1, with unresolved D. The CDR3 length is 12 residues. V gave up 5 bases and J gave up 6 bases, with 8 bases separating them. Germline values: CDR1 LGHDT, CDR2 YNNKEL (reference sequence). The CDR3 loop reads CASSSLGNEQFF. In nucleotides, the CDR3 is TGTGCCAGCAGCTCACTGGGCAATGAGCAGTTCTTC.

This chain links TRBV6-5 with TRBJ2-7; either TRBD1 or TRBD2 may fit D (5 bases each). CDR3 length: 13 amino acids. With 4 bases removed from V and 5 bases from J, the gap between germline ends came to 12 bases. CDR1 and CDR2 (germline): MNHEY, SVGAGI. This CDR3 reads CASSLGPTDEQYF. Here the CDR3 DNA reads TGTGCCAGCAGTTTGGGACCGACGGACGAGCAGTACTTC.